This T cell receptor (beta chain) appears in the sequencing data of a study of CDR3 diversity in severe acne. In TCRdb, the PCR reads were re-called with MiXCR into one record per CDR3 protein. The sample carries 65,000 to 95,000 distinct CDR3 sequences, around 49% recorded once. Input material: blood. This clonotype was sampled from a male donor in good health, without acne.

For the CDR3, the DNA is TGTGCCAGCAGCTTCCAGTACTTC. It yields the protein CASSFQYF. The chain employs TRBV7-8 and TRBJ2-5; D remains unclear. CDR1 SGHVS and CDR2 FQNEAQ come from the germline V gene. Trimming took 3 bases from V and 10 from J, leaving 0 bases between them. The CDR3 runs to 8 residues.